This record looks at one TCR beta chain sequence and its context. The antigen is undetermined. This sample was included in a study of blood T cells in healthy people across ages. Overall study results and limits: The study found more naive CD4+ cells and higher diversity in long-lived than aged donors.

A second PCR of 7 to 11 cycles used a sample-barcoded 5' primer and a J-beta primer mix. TCRdb independently ran MiXCR on the 5' RACE reads; one entry per CDR3 protein. The sample records 660,000 or so distinct CDR3 sequences, roughly 58% being singletons. There were at least 5 micrograms of total RNA extracted from every sample. Sequencing was carried out using blood. The source of this sequence is a man aged 55 to 70 in good health.

This chain's CDR3 is CASSSPDGYQPQHF. The CDR3 DNA reads as TGTGCCAGCAGCTCCCCGGACGGATATCAGCCCCAGCATTTT. The chain couples TRBV6-4 to TRBJ1-5; D gene unclear. The CDR3 extends over 14 amino acids. V dropped 6 bases and J dropped 5 bases, with 14 bases sitting between them. Germline assignment: CDR1 MRHNA and CDR2 SNTAGT.